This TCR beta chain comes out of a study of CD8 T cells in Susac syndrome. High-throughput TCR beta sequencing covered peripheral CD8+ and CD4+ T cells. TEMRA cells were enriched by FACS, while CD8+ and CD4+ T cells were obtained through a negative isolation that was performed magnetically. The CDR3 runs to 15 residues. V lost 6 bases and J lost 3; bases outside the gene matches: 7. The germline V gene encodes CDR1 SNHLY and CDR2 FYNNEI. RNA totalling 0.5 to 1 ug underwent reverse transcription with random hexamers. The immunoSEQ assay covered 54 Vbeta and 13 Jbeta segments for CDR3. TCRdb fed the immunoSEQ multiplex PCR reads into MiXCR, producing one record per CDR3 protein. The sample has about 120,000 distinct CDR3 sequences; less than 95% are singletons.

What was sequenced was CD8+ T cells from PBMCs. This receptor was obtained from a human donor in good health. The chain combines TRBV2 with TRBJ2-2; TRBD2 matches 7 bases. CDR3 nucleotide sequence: TGTGCCAGCAGGCTTCAGGGAGGGGACACCGGGGAGCTGTTTTTT. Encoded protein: CASRLQGGDTGELFF.